Detailed here is one TCR beta chain. Its antigen is still unknown. No base quality values were provided; no much bigger clone lies one nucleotide off. The donors were included in the validation cohort of some 110 subjects, a group kept apart from the roughly 700-subject first cohort. Receptor libraries were prepared by the immunoSEQ multiplex PCR assay. The source study handled its data this way. To diagnose cytomegalovirus status from the catalog of TCR beta chain sequences, a statistical classification framework was built. The table was pulled from immuneACCESS by TCRdb, which kept in-frame rearrangements only. Such tables lose some clones; where checked, under half of the loss comes from unresolved V genes, and the rest has no known cause. V and J calls and clone size follow that table, whereas D and trimming were derived from the DNA. The sample table lists 100,000 to 150,000 clones, around nine tenths of them with a count of one. The ten top clones hold about 3% of the sample.

The data originate from a study of cytomegalovirus exposure and HLA in healthy donors (dated by TCRdb to 2017 to 2019). For context, the study as a whole: A later analysis indicated that the roughly 120 validation repertoires were generated on the platform also employed for the 600 to 750 repertoires of the first cohort. To predict cytomegalovirus infection status, the study combined high-throughput TCR immunosequencing, statistical association of individual TCRs with disease status, and machine learning. The aim of the study was to test whether cataloging public T cell receptors could identify signatures of past pathogen exposure. Besides the first cohort of 666 subjects, a separate validation cohort made up of 120 different subjects was used. General conclusions and limits of the study: Subsequent analysis determined that TCRs grouped into clusters in the first cohort also showed a tendency toward co-occurrence across the roughly 120 validation repertoires, and approximately 94% of cluster scores exceeded 0. In vitro tests confirmed that a few of the cytomegalovirus-associated TCR beta chains recognize cytomegalovirus antigens. A later analysis lacked HLA typing for the validation cohort, so it scored co-occurrence in that cohort across all 110 or so repertoires. The classifier was reported to diagnose cytomegalovirus status with high specificity and sensitivity in both the original and validation cohorts. Most TCR sequences were observed very rarely across donors, whereas some public TCRs were present in many individuals. In the study, 150 to 200 TCR beta chains were listed as associated with cytomegalovirus. According to the authors, the approach could potentially be generalized to other disease states and immunological phenotypes.

The sample comprised PBMCs. The source is a man younger than 40 in good health and CMV-seronegative.

Here the CDR3 is given as CASSLSRSSPLHF. The sequenced DNA is TGTGCCAGCAGTTTAAGCAGGTCGTCACCCCTCCACTTT. The rearranged chain carries TRBV27 and TRBJ1-6; no D gene can be assigned with confidence. Taken from cysteine to phenylalanine, the CDR3 has 13 residues. Only the CDR3 part of the read is kept: 39 bases, read in frame from the first base. CDR1 and CDR2, per the germline V gene (reference sequence), are MNHEY and SMNVEV. V and J lose 2 bases and 10 bases, and a span of 9 bases separates them.